The rows below give T cell receptor beta chains drawn from one sample of a study of cytomegalovirus exposure and HLA in healthy donors. The protocol was immunoSEQ multiplex PCR, while the TCRdb copy is restricted to in-frame clones and leaves out a portion. This sample has over 150,000 clones, with about 80% found just once. The sequenced sample was PBMCs. Source of these receptors: a woman between 40 and 55 years old in good health and CMV-seronegative. Each CDR3 is given without its conserved first and last residue. The D gene is left open where the match is weak. For some rows the clone size is stated as once, few or many, or as a class when expanded; others skip it.

D | J | size | V | CDR3
. | TRBJ1-1 | . | TRBV28 | ASSYPERRYTEAF
. | TRBJ2-7 | . | TRBV5-6 | ASSLAGRGQGYEQY
. | TRBJ2-1 | . | TRBV5-6 | ASSLGRSGNNEQF
TRBD1 | TRBJ2-6 | . | TRBV7-9 | ASTLTGDSSGANVLT
. | TRBJ1-1 | . | TRBV19 | ASTLSDTEAF
. | TRBJ1-2 | few | TRBV28 | ASSLGSQNYGYT
. | TRBJ1-6 | few | TRBV5-8 | ASSGRSIFGSSYNSPLH
. | TRBJ2-1 | . | TRBV7-9 | ASSLTGQTNNEQF
TRBD1 | TRBJ1-1 | . | TRBV7-9 | ASSLGQGENEAF
TRBD1 | . | . | TRBV6-1 | ASSPRQGPYEQY
TRBD1 | TRBJ1-1 | . | TRBV5-1 | ASSPQGGLNTEAF
TRBD1 | TRBJ1-1 | . | TRBV5-6 | ASSSGTGGWWTEAF
TRBD1 | TRBJ1-2 | . | TRBV6-1 | ASSVGTGGTFGYGYT
. | TRBJ2-5 | few | TRBV18 | ASSLGPQQGAQY
. | TRBJ2-7 | . | TRBV10-3 | AISGAQVSYEQY
TRBD2 | TRBJ2-5 | . | TRBV4-1 | ASSSGGPGETQY
TRBD1 | TRBJ1-2 | . | TRBV6-5 | ASNPSGGTDYGYT
. | TRBJ1-2 | . | TRBV6-1 | ASSESDYGYT
. | TRBJ2-7 | . | TRBV21-1 | ASSKVAGPGYEQY
. | TRBJ1-5 | once | TRBV18 | ASSPSDTDQPQH
. | TRBJ2-5 | . | TRBV30 | AWSVGGGGETQY
TRBD1 | TRBJ1-1 | . | TRBV7-2 | ASTIGQGWTEAF
TRBD1 | TRBJ1-2 | . | TRBV7-8 | ASSLGQGSYT
. | TRBJ1-1 | . | TRBV11-3 | ASSEGRGRNTEAF
. | TRBJ1-1 | . | TRBV13 | ASSSNTEAF
. | TRBJ1-5 | . | TRBV2 | ASSDQTINQPQH
. | TRBJ1-1 | few | TRBV5-1 | ASSSPGLNTEAF
. | TRBJ2-2 | . | TRBV11-2 | ASSLQNTGELF
. | TRBJ1-5 | . | TRBV27 | ASRFQNQPQH
TRBD1 | TRBJ1-1 | . | TRBV19 | ASRGTGQNTEAF
TRBD1 | TRBJ2-1 | . | TRBV27 | ASSRDRGSYNEQF
. | TRBJ2-1 | . | TRBV5-1 | ASSLVRGVDNEQF
. | TRBJ1-1 | . | TRBV2 | ASSLEGPLNTEAF
. | TRBJ2-5 | . | TRBV6-5 | ASSSRRVQETQY
TRBD1 | TRBJ2-7 | . | TRBV11-3 | ASSVDRGVEQY